This section outlines one T cell receptor beta chain sequence together with its context. The sample belongs to a study of blood T cell repertoires in COVID-19. About the study: The United States, Italy and Spain supplied acute and convalescent COVID-19 samples.

Sequenced by immunoSEQ multiplex PCR; TCRdb stores in-frame clones only, minus some. The table records fewer than 200,000 clones, under 80% of them present only once. The clonotype comes from a woman aged 80 or over with acute or convalescent COVID-19. The material sequenced was peripheral blood.

The CDR3 sequence is CASSLTIPGNQPQHF. CDR3 DNA: TGTGCCAGCAGCCTGACAATACCTGGCAATCAGCCCCAGCATTTT. This sequence joins TRBV7-9 and TRBJ1-5; D remains unclear. The germline V gene has CDR1 SEHNR and CDR2 FQNEAQ (reference sequence). Trimming removed 5 bases from V and 2 bases from J, with 13 bases in between. The CDR3 has 15 residues.